The 31 T cell receptor beta chains below were found in one sample sequenced in a study of T cell changes during pregnancy in multiple sclerosis. TCRdb keeps only in-frame clones here, not all; method: immunoSEQ multiplex PCR. The sample shows under 45,000 clones, around nine tenths of them seen only once. Specimen: CD8+ T cells from peripheral blood mononuclear cells, collected in the first trimester of pregnancy. The source is a female donor with multiple sclerosis, enrolled in a pregnancy study.

This clone was counted a single time. The chain joins TRBV7-6 to TRBJ1-2; D remains unclear. The germline V and J ends were trimmed by 3 bases and 4 bases, with 15 bases remaining between them. Germline lookup yields CDR1 SGHVS and CDR2 FNYEAQ. The CDR3 spans 15 residues. Here the CDR3 reads CASSFAAGVGYGYTF. The CDR3 bases are TGTGCCAGCAGCTTTGCGGCCGGGGTGGGCTATGGCTACACCTTC.

The chain couples TRBV9 to TRBJ2-3, with TRBD1 as a possible D gene (6 bases). This CDR3 has 17 residues. CDR1 is SGDLS, CDR2 YYNGEE, per germline. Deletions cut 0 bases from V and 0 bases from J, with 14 bases between. Here the CDR3 DNA reads TGTGCCAGCAGCGTAGAGGGGGTCGGAGCAAGCACAGATACGCAGTATTTT. Translating it yields CASSVEGVGASTDTQYF. The variable domain in full, with the rest retrieved from reference TRBV9 and TRBJ2-3, is DSGVTQTPKHLITATGQRVTLRCSPRSGDLSVYWYQQSLDQGLQFLIQYYNGEERAKGNILERFSAQQFPDLHSELNLSSLELGDSALYFCASSVEGVGASTDTQYFGPGTRLTVL.

The V gene is TRBV7-2, the J gene TRBJ2-7; 10 bases are a match to TRBD1. V gave up 2 bases and J gave up 3 bases; unmatched junction bases: 7. The CDR3 consists of 16 residues. In germline, CDR1 is SGHTA, CDR2 FQGNSA. The CDR3 sequence: CASSLPGTGEFYEQYF. Here the CDR3 DNA reads TGTGCCAGCAGCTTACCCGGGACAGGGGAATTCTACGAGCAGTACTTC.

The V call is TRBV19, the J call TRBJ2-7, with TRBD2 matching 12 bases. The CDR3 covers 15 residues. Germline loops: CDR1 LNHDA, CDR2 SQIVND (reference sequence). Trimming took 5 bases from V and 5 from J; bases not matched to a gene: 7. As DNA, the CDR3 is TGTGCCAGTAGTTTTCCGGGACTAGCGGGCGACGAGCAGTACTTC. Translated: CASSFPGLAGDEQYF.

The chain has TRBV4-2 and TRBJ1-2; D is uncertain. Trimming cost V 0 bases and J 7 bases, with 12 bases left between them. The length of the CDR3 is 14 residues. Germline V lookup: CDR1 LGHNA, CDR2 YNFKEQ. DNA of the CDR3: TGTGCCAGCAGCCAAGATGTTGAGAGAGCTGGCTACACCTTC. Translated: CASSQDVERAGYTF.

The chain carries TRBV19 and TRBJ1-2; 8 positions agree with TRBD1. J was trimmed by 1 base and V by 2 bases; bases with no gene match: 15. This CDR3 contains 19 residues. Looked up from germline, CDR1 is LNHDA and CDR2 is SQIVND (reference sequence). The CDR3 loop is CASSIFFWAGGRDNYGYTF. The DNA for the CDR3 is TGTGCCAGTAGTATATTTTTTTGGGCAGGGGGCAGGGATAACTATGGCTACACCTTC.

The chain links TRBV29-1 to TRBJ2-7; the D gene is possibly TRBD2 (5 bases). Germline values: CDR1 SQVTM, CDR2 ANQGSEA. CDR3 length equals 14 residues. V was cut by 0 bases and J by 7 bases, with 16 bases left in between. The CDR3 is CSVEDPVEENEQYF. The CDR3 DNA reads TGCAGCGTTGAAGATCCAGTGGAGGAGAATGAGCAGTACTTC.

The DNA for the CDR3 is TGTGCCAGCAGCTTAGTGTTACAGGCCCCCACCGGGGAGCTGTTTTTT. As protein: CASSLVLQAPTGELFF. The V and J genes are TRBV11-2 and TRBJ2-2; D is possibly TRBD1 (5 bases). V was cut by 1 base and J by 4 bases, with 13 bases left in between. This CDR3 spans 16 amino acids. Per germline, CDR1 SGHAT and CDR2 FQNNGV.

The chain uses TRBV4-3 and TRBJ2-3, with 9 bases aligning to TRBD1. V lost 1 base, J lost 3 bases, and 8 bases stayed unmatched. The CDR3 totals 17 residues. Germline lookup yields CDR1 LGHNA and CDR2 YSLEER. The CDR3 nucleotides are TGCGCCAGCAGCCAAGGCGGGCCCGGACAGGGGACAGATACGCAGTATTTT. It yields the protein CASSQGGPGQGTDTQYF.

This chain links TRBV7-8 with TRBJ2-1; weak D call: TRBD2 (6 bases). The V gene lost 3 bases and the J gene lost 5 bases, with 17 bases spanning the gap. The CDR3 runs 16 residues. CDR1 is SGHVS, CDR2 FQNEAQ, per germline. CDR3 sequence reads: CASSFTRRPGDNEQFF. The CDR3 DNA sequence: TGTGCCAGCAGCTTTACCCGGCGGCCGGGGGACAATGAGCAGTTCTTC.

To note about this clone: Additional DNA sequences in this sample encode the identical CDR3. The chain carries TRBV9 and TRBJ2-7; tentative D call: TRBD2 (6 bases). With 0 bases removed from V and 7 bases from J, the gap between germline ends came to 11 bases. The CDR3 extends over 13 amino acids. Per germline, CDR1 SGDLS and CDR2 YYNGEE. The CDR3 DNA reads as TGTGCCAGCAGCGTAGTCTCCGGGGGTGAGCAGTACTTC. Amino acid sequence: CASSVVSGGEQYF.

This rearrangement joins TRBV27 to TRBJ2-1; D might be TRBD1 (6 bases). The CDR3 spans 17 residues. V was trimmed by 0 bases and J by 0 bases, leaving 12 bases between them. In germline, CDR1 is MNHEY, CDR2 SMNVEV (reference sequence). The CDR3 protein is CASSLSGDNPSYNEQFF. CDR3 nucleotides: TGTGCCAGCAGTTTATCGGGGGACAACCCCTCCTACAATGAGCAGTTCTTC.

The chain carries TRBV19 and TRBJ1-2, with 9 positions matching TRBD1. The CDR3 sequence is 14 residues long. The germline V gene encodes CDR1 LNHDA and CDR2 SQIVND (reference sequence). J lost 8 bases, V lost 7 bases, and 11 bases had no gene match. In DNA form, the CDR3 reads TGTGCCAGTACTCTTACAGGGGGCGCTTGGGGCTACACCTTC. It yields the protein CASTLTGGAWGYTF.

The chain has TRBV6-1 and TRBJ1-6, with 10 bases lining up with TRBD1. The V segment lost 3 bases and the J segment 9 bases; nucleotides outside the gene matches: 5. Germline V lookup: CDR1 MNHNS, CDR2 SASEGT. The CDR3 consists of 15 residues. As DNA, the CDR3 is TGTGCCAGCAGTGAGGAGACAGGGGGCGTTTCACCCCTCCACTTT. Protein product: CASSEETGGVSPLHF.

The chain couples TRBV13 to TRBJ2-7, with TRBD1 matching over 9 bases. The germline V gene encodes CDR1 PRHDT and CDR2 FYEKMQ (reference sequence). Trimming removed 5 bases from V and 2 bases from J; junction bases left unmatched: 7. The CDR3 is made up of 15 amino acids. The CDR3 DNA is TGTGCCAGCAGCGACCGGGACAGGGAGGCCTACGAGCAGTACTTC. Translated, it gives CASSDRDREAYEQYF.

The V call is TRBV7-8, the J call TRBJ2-1; D remains ambiguous. Per germline, CDR1 SGHVS and CDR2 FQNEAQ. V lost 1 base to trimming and J lost 8 bases, with 6 bases between them. The CDR3 covers 12 residues. DNA of the CDR3: TGTGCCAGCAGCTTAGGCGGCTATGAGCAGTTCTTC. The encoded protein is CASSLGGYEQFF. Variable domain in full (rest from reference TRBV7-8 and TRBJ2-1): GAGVSQSPRYKVAKRGQDVALRCDPISGHVSLFWYQQALGQGPEFLTYFQNEAQLDKSGLPSDRFFAERPEGSVSTLKIQRTQQEDSAVYLCASSLGGYEQFFGPGTRLTVL.

This chain joins TRBV11-2 and TRBJ2-7, with TRBD2 matching 11 bases. After removal of 3 bases from V and 1 base from J, the junction contained 5 bases not matched to a gene. Germline V gene data show CDR1 as SGHAT and CDR2 as FQNNGV. The CDR3 sequence is 16 residues long. The CDR3 DNA sequence: TGTGCCAGCAGCTTGCTAGCGGGGGGAATATCCTACGAGCAGTACTTC. This encodes CASSLLAGGISYEQYF.

V usage is TRBV6-5 and J usage is TRBJ1-5; 7 bases are a match to TRBD1. Germline lookup yields CDR1 MNHEY and CDR2 SVGAGI. V gave up 4 bases and J gave up 6 bases; unmatched junction bases: 12. The CDR3 covers 16 residues. The CDR3 DNA is TGTGCCAGCAGTTCGGACCCAGGGGGTTTAGGTCAGCCCCAGCATTTT. Its translation: CASSSDPGGLGQPQHF.

The genes are TRBV5-6 and TRBJ2-3, with 8 bases matching TRBD2. Germline V lookup: CDR1 SGHDT, CDR2 YYEEEE. CDR3 length: 15 residues. V shed 3 bases and J 1 base; nucleotides not matched to a gene: 4. In DNA, the CDR3 is TGTGCCAGCAGCTCGGGGGGGTTTGGCACAGATACGCAGTATTTT. Its protein product is CASSSGGFGTDTQYF.

This clone appeared once. The rearrangement uses TRBV4-1 and TRBJ1-4, with D possibly being TRBD1 (6 bases). This CDR3 spans 14 amino acids. Trimming cost V 4 bases and J 5 bases, with 11 bases left between them. The germline V gene has CDR1 MGHRA and CDR2 YSYEKL. CDR3 loop: CASSPGQRNEKLFF. DNA of the CDR3: TGCGCCAGCAGCCCAGGACAGAGAAATGAAAAACTGTTTTTT.

The chain combines TRBV20-1 with TRBJ2-7; no definite D call. Germline assignment: CDR1 DFQATT and CDR2 SNEGSKA (reference sequence). V was shortened by 7 bases and J by 6 bases, with 10 bases between the two germline ends. The CDR3 loop spans 10 amino acids. CDR3 region: CSVDGAEQYF. The CDR3 DNA reads as TGCAGTGTTGATGGAGCCGAGCAGTACTTC.

This clone has only one observation. This CDR3 is CASSVQGSPNYGYTF. The CDR3 DNA sequence: TGTGCCAGCAGTGTTCAGGGATCCCCTAACTATGGCTACACCTTC. The chain recombines TRBV25-1 with TRBJ1-2; D may be TRBD1 (5 bases). The CDR3 has 15 amino acids. V dropped 4 bases and J dropped 0 bases, with 12 bases sitting between them. In germline, CDR1 is MGHDK, CDR2 SYGVNS.

This sequence joins TRBV30 and TRBJ2-3, with 10 bases identical to TRBD2. With V trimmed by 4 bases and J by 2 bases, 9 bases remained unmatched. Germline values: CDR1 GTSNPN, CDR2 SVGIG (reference sequence). The CDR3 consists of 16 residues. The CDR3 protein is CAWTVVSGGDTDTQYF. CDR3 DNA sequence: TGTGCCTGGACAGTAGTGAGCGGGGGGGACACAGATACGCAGTATTTT.

The chain employs TRBV4-1 and TRBJ2-7, with 8 positions matching TRBD1. V lost 3 bases, J lost 6 bases, and 16 bases stayed unmatched. Per the germline V gene, CDR1 is MGHRA and CDR2 is YSYEKL. The CDR3 totals 17 residues. CDR3 nucleotide sequence: TGCGCCAGCAGCCATTACGACCCCGGGACAGGCTCCCCCGAGCAGTACTTC. Its protein product is CASSHYDPGTGSPEQYF.

The chain combines TRBV4-1 with TRBJ1-5, with 8 positions matching TRBD1. The ends lost 0 bases at V and 4 bases at J; junction bases unmatched: 5. The CDR3 totals 16 residues. Germline CDR1 reads MGHRA; CDR2 reads YSYEKL. CDR3 DNA: TGCGCCAGCAGCCAAGATGGACAGGGCGGTAATCAGCCCCAGCATTTT. Residues: CASSQDGQGGNQPQHF.

V is TRBV6-5 and J is TRBJ1-6, with D tentatively TRBD1 (5 bases). This CDR3 has 15 residues. Germline loops: CDR1 MNHEY, CDR2 SVGAGI. V was pared by 5 bases and J by 7 bases, with 15 bases between. CDR3 region: CASSPQGTKNSPLHF. CDR3 coding DNA: TGTGCCAGCAGTCCCCAGGGTACGAAGAATTCACCCCTCCACTTT.

The chain links TRBV5-4 to TRBJ2-3, with 13 bases matching TRBD2. The CDR3 sequence is 17 residues long. Trimming at V came to 4 bases and at J to 4 bases, leaving 9 bases not matched to a gene. The germline CDR1 and CDR2 sequences are SGHNT and YYREEE (reference sequence). CDR3 coding DNA: TGTGCCAGCAGCGCCCGACTAGCGGGGGGTGGGTCAGATACGCAGTATTTT. Residues: CASSARLAGGGSDTQYF.

The chain links TRBV7-9 to TRBJ1-3, with D maybe TRBD1 (6 bases). The CDR3 length is 16 residues. Germline V gives CDR1 SEHNR, CDR2 FQNEAQ (reference sequence). V lost 5 bases, J lost 0 bases, and 14 bases lay in between. The CDR3 DNA reads TGTGCCAGCAGCCAAACATTGACAGGCTCTGGAAACACCATATATTTT. This gives the protein CASSQTLTGSGNTIYF.

The V call is TRBV5-6, the J call TRBJ1-6; 8 bases are shared with TRBD1. The V gene's germline CDR1 is SGHDT and CDR2 YYEEEE. CDR3 length: 14 residues. The J segment lost 11 bases and the V segment lost 6 bases, leaving 10 bases of the junction unmatched. This chain's CDR3 is CASTPGTGNPPLHF. CDR3 DNA sequence: TGTGCCAGCACTCCCGGGACAGGCAATCCACCCCTCCACTTT.

The V call is TRBV13, the J call TRBJ2-5, with 13 bases lining up with TRBD2. CDR1 and CDR2 (germline): PRHDT, FYEKMQ (reference sequence). CDR3 length equals 17 residues. With 2 bases clipped from V and 4 bases from J, the junction kept 7 bases outside the gene matches. The CDR3 sequence is CASSLSTSGGIGETQYF. The CDR3 region has the DNA TGTGCCAGCAGCTTATCGACTAGCGGGGGGATAGGAGAGACCCAGTACTTC.

This chain uses TRBV6-4 with TRBJ2-3, with 7 bases lining up with TRBD2. V lost 4 bases, J lost 4 bases, and 14 bases stayed unmatched. The CDR3 totals 17 residues. Germline V lookup: CDR1 MRHNA, CDR2 SNTAGT. CDR3 sequence reads: CASSGSKGLGGADTQYF. The CDR3 nucleotides read TGTGCCAGCAGTGGCTCGAAGGGATTGGGAGGGGCAGATACGCAGTATTTT.